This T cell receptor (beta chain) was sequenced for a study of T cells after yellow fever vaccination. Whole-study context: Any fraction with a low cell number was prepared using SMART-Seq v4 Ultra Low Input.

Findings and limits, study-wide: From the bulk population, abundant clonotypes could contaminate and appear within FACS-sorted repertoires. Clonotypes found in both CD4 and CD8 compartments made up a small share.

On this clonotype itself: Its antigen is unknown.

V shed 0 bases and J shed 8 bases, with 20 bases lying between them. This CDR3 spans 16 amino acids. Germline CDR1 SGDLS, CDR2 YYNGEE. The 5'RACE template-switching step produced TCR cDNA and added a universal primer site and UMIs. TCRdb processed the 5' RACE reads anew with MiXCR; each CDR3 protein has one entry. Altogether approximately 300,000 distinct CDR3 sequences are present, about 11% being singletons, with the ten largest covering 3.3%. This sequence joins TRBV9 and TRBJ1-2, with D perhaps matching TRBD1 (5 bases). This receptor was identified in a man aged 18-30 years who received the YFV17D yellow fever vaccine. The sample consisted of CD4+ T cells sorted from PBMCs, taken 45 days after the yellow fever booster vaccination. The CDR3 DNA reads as TGTGCCAGCAGCGTAGCGGGGGATCGTATCCTGGAGGGCTACACCTTC. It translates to CASSVAGDRILEGYTF.